These 14 T cell receptor beta chains share one sample of origin, sequenced in a study. Via MiXCR, TCRdb re-called the RT-PCR reads, giving one row per CDR3 protein. The sample includes some 4,200 distinct CDR3 sequences, 30% to 40% of them seen just once. The sample taken for sequencing was memory CD4+ T cells from salivary gland. The receptors stem from a female donor with primary Sjogren's syndrome.

This clonotype was seen repeatedly, ten times or more. The gene calls are TRBV18 and TRBJ1-5; D remains unclear. The germline V and J ends were trimmed by 3 bases and 0 bases, with 9 bases remaining between them. CDR3 length: 15 amino acids. Looked up from germline, CDR1 is KGHSH and CDR2 is LQKENI. DNA of the CDR3: TGTGCCAGCTCACCCCCCGGATATAGCAATCAGCCCCAGCATTTT. Protein: CASSPPGYSNQPQHF.

By share of the sample, this clonotype is medium-sized. V is TRBV18 and J is TRBJ2-1, with 7 bases fitting TRBD1. The CDR3 totals 16 residues. Germline CDR1 reads KGHSH; CDR2 reads LQKENI. Unmatched junction bases numbered 3, after V lost 1 base and J lost 0 bases. This CDR3 reads CASSPQGAGSYNEQFF. As DNA, the CDR3 is TGTGCCAGCTCACCACAGGGGGCCGGCTCCTACAATGAGCAGTTCTTC. Complete variable domain (other parts from reference TRBV18 and TRBJ2-1): NAGVMQNPRHLVRRRGQEARLRCSPMKGHSHVYWYRQLPEEGLKFMVYLQKENIIDESGMPKERFSAEFPKEGPSILRIQQVVRGDSAAYFCASSPQGAGSYNEQFFGPGTRLTVL.

This clonotype was found a few times. The chain recombines TRBV14 with TRBJ2-1, with a possible D match to TRBD2 (5 bases). The ends were cut back, 2 bases at V and 2 bases at J, with 16 bases in the middle. Germline V gene lookup returns CDR1 SGHDN and CDR2 FVKESK. This CDR3 has 17 amino acids. The CDR3: CASSQIVLANTYNEQFF. CDR3 nucleotides: TGTGCCAGCAGCCAAATCGTCCTAGCCAACACCTACAATGAGCAGTTCTTC.

The gene calls are TRBV12-3 or TRBV12-4 and TRBJ2-5; no clear D gene. The V and J ends lost 6 bases and 5 bases respectively, with 13 bases between them. The CDR3 contains 13 residues. CDR3 in DNA: TGTGCCAGCAGCCTACGAGGCGGCGAGACCCAGTACTTC. Protein sequence: CASSLRGGETQYF.

The chain recombines TRBV5-1 with TRBJ2-5; D remains ambiguous. V dropped 7 bases and J dropped 2 bases, with 18 bases sitting between them. CDR3 size: 15 residues. The germline gives CDR1 SGHRS, CDR2 YFSETQ. The CDR3 sequence is CASAARPLLQETQYF. The CDR3 DNA follows: TGCGCCAGCGCGGCACGCCCCCTCCTTCAAGAGACCCAGTACTTC.

Turning to this clonotype: The conserved phenylalanine or tryptophan normally closing the CDR3 is absent here, so this likely arose from a read error. The DNA is omitted, as the CDR3 cannot be located on it reliably, and the CDR3 follows TCRdb's listing. The CDR3 sequence: CSVGSLNTDTQWYQRRVSCNLLLG. The chain combines TRBV29-1 with TRBJ2-3. CDR1 and CDR2 (germline): SQVTM, ANQGSEA. Inclusive of both ends, the CDR3 amounts to 24 amino acids.

Written as DNA, the CDR3 is TGTGCCACAACGCCCCCAGGGGCAGCCTCTAAAAACATTCAGTACTTC. It encodes CATTPPGAASKNIQYF. The J gene is TRBJ2-4, the V gene TRBV28; D perhaps matches TRBD1 (6 bases). V lost 10 bases and J lost 4, with 23 bases in between. The germline V gene has CDR1 MDHEN and CDR2 SYDVKM. The CDR3 consists of 16 residues.

By proportion, this clonotype is large. CDR3 region: CASSRDVGLAGDNEQFF. Written as DNA, the CDR3 is TGCGCCAGCAGCCGAGACGTGGGACTAGCGGGGGACAATGAGCAGTTCTTC. The chain joins TRBV4-3 to TRBJ2-1, with 14 bases fitting TRBD2. The junction had 7 bases not matched to a gene; V was cut back by 4 bases and J by 5 bases. The CDR3 has 17 amino acids. CDR1 is LGHNA, CDR2 YSLEER, per germline.

V gene TRBV12-3 or TRBV12-4 combines with J gene TRBJ2-2; 7 bases match TRBD1. The CDR3 has 13 residues. The chain's CDR3 is CARDRAGTGELFF. The CDR3 nucleotides are TGTGCTAGAGACAGGGCGGGCACCGGGGAGCTGTTTTTT.

By share, this clonotype ranks as medium-sized. The chain couples TRBV9 to TRBJ2-1; possible D gene TRBD2, 7 bases. Germline loops: CDR1 SGDLS, CDR2 YYNGEE. The CDR3 covers 16 residues. V was clipped by 4 bases and J by 4 bases, with 18 bases between them. The CDR3, as DNA: TGTGCCAGCAGCCCCCACGGGGGGCAGGTTTACAATGAGCAGTTCTTC. Amino acids: CASSPHGGQVYNEQFF.

A word on this clonotype: An end of the junction does not agree with germline; a read error may underlie this. J is TRBJ2-1 and V is TRBV20-1; 9 bases fit TRBD1. The CDR3 sequence is 15 residues long. Germline V gene lookup returns CDR1 DFQATT and CDR2 SNEGSKA (reference sequence). The CDR3 here is CSADSGTGIYNEQFF. CDR3 coding DNA: TGCAGTGCAGATTCCGGGACAGGGATCTACAATGAGCAGTTCTTT.

This clonotype was counted ten times or more. The chain links TRBV6-1 to TRBJ2-7; D may match TRBD1 or TRBD2 (5 bases each). V lost 5 bases and J 6 bases, leaving 14 bases between the germline ends. The CDR3 sequence is 13 residues long. Germline assignment: CDR1 MNHNS and CDR2 SASEGT. The CDR3 DNA sequence: TGTGCCAGCAGTTCTACCCGGGACGTCGAGCAGTACTTC. Translating it yields CASSSTRDVEQYF.

Relative to its sample, this clonotype is medium-sized. The chain joins TRBV18 to TRBJ1-2; D is unresolved. The CDR3 has 15 amino acids. Per the germline V gene, CDR1 is KGHSH and CDR2 is LQKENI. Trimming took 2 bases from V and 7 from J, leaving 17 bases between them. The CDR3 bases are TGTGCCAGCTCACCAGGGTCGGGCAGCGCATTTGGCTACACCTTC. Translating gives CASSPGSGSAFGYTF.

This clonotype is labeled as medium-sized. The chain couples TRBV20-1 to TRBJ2-1; D remains unclear. The V end lost 2 bases, the J end lost 4 bases, and 18 bases lay between the germline ends. The CDR3 sequence is 16 residues long. Germline V gene data show CDR1 as DFQATT and CDR2 as SNEGSKA (reference sequence). CDR3 protein: CSARHDLVSDYNEQFF. As DNA, the CDR3 is TGCAGTGCTAGACATGACTTGGTATCCGATTACAATGAGCAGTTCTTC.